What follows are 21 T cell receptor beta chains derived from one specimen sequenced in a study of blood T cell repertoires in COVID-19 (dated by TCRdb to 2018 to 2021). The method behind the library was the immunoSEQ multiplex PCR assay. This immuneACCESS table, as held by TCRdb, lists in-frame sequences with V and J called but not all clones. Of the missing ones, under half trace to an unresolved V gene in checked studies; the others have no known cause. This sample is represented by about 160,000 clones; 70% to 85% of them were singletons. The leading ten clones occupy more than 6% of the sample. The sample taken for sequencing was peripheral blood. These receptors came from a woman between 40 and 55 years old with COVID-19, enrolled during active disease.

V and J are TRBV30 and TRBJ1-3; D may be TRBD1 (6 bases). The CDR3 has 18 residues. From germline, CDR1 is GTSNPN and CDR2 SVGIG (reference sequence). With 2 bases removed from V and 2 bases from J, the gap between germline ends came to 22 bases. In DNA form, the CDR3 reads TGTGCCTGGAGTCTGTCGGCGGGCAGGGGAATTACTGGAAACACCATATATTTT. It encodes CAWSLSAGRGITGNTIYF.

This chain connects TRBV19 to TRBJ1-1, with D possibly being TRBD1 (5 bases). Trimming cost V 6 bases and J 6 bases, with 20 bases left between them. Germline CDR1 LNHDA, CDR2 SQIVND (reference sequence). CDR3 size: 15 residues. The CDR3 loop is CASRHRTGGSPEAFF. The CDR3 DNA follows: TGTGCCAGTAGACATAGGACCGGGGGGAGCCCTGAAGCTTTCTTT.

The rearrangement links TRBV6-1 to TRBJ2-2; no firm D call. This CDR3 has 14 amino acids. Germline V CDR1 and CDR2: MNHNS, SASEGT. Trimming took 1 base from V and 7 from J, leaving 10 bases between them. This CDR3 is CASSEGFRSGELFF. DNA for the CDR3: TGTGCCAGCAGTGAAGGATTCCGGAGCGGGGAGCTGTTTTTT.

V gene TRBV9 combines with J gene TRBJ2-2; 8 nucleotides align to TRBD1. The CDR3 length is 13 residues. CDR1 and CDR2 (germline): SGDLS, YYNGEE. V gave up 5 bases and J gave up 4 bases; unmatched junction bases: 1. Here the CDR3 reads CASSDRGTGELFF. CDR3 bases: TGTGCCAGCAGTGACAGGGGCACCGGGGAGCTGTTTTTT.

This clone was seen only once. The rearrangement links TRBV5-8 to TRBJ1-5, with TRBD1 matching 8 bases. V shed 4 bases, J shed 6 bases, and the junction held 9 bases outside the gene matches. CDR1 and CDR2 (germline): SGHTS, YDEGEE. This CDR3 comprises 15 residues. The CDR3 region is CASSSGQGWSQPQHF. The CDR3 bases are TGTGCCAGCAGCAGTGGACAGGGCTGGAGTCAGCCCCAGCATTTT.

The J gene is TRBJ1-4, the V gene TRBV29-1; no clear D. CDR3 length: 13 amino acids. The V gene lost 8 bases and the J gene lost 0 bases, with 10 bases spanning the gap. Germline values: CDR1 SQVTM, CDR2 ANQGSEA. The CDR3 loop reads CSFLSATNEKLFF. The CDR3 DNA sequence: TGCAGCTTTTTGTCAGCAACTAATGAAAAACTGTTTTTT.

This chain links TRBV2 with TRBJ2-3; D not resolved. The length of the CDR3 is 12 residues. In germline, CDR1 is SNHLY, CDR2 FYNNEI. V was shortened by 6 bases and J by 0 bases, with 4 bases between the two germline ends. CDR3: CASSPSTDTQYF. CDR3 bases: TGTGCCAGCAGCCCTAGCACAGATACGCAGTATTTT.

The V gene is TRBV2, the J gene TRBJ2-4; TRBD1 aligns across 8 bases. The length of the CDR3 is 14 residues. The germline V gene encodes CDR1 SNHLY and CDR2 FYNNEI. Trimming took 9 bases from V and 6 from J; bases not matched to a gene: 10. The CDR3 here is CARRTGTSTNIQYF. CDR3 DNA: TGTGCCAGAAGGACAGGGACGTCGACAAACATTCAGTACTTC.

This clone was seen a few times. The chain combines TRBV2 with TRBJ2-2; tentatively, D is TRBD1 (6 bases). Trimming cost V 11 bases and J 7 bases, with 20 bases left between them. The CDR3 is made up of 14 amino acids. Germline CDR1 is SNHLY and CDR2 is FYNNEI. CDR3 protein: CAGSKQGIGGELFF. Written as DNA, the CDR3 is TGTGCCGGTTCCAAGCAGGGGATCGGCGGGGAGCTGTTTTTT.

The chain joins TRBV10-3 to TRBJ2-2; 9 bases agree with TRBD2. V was pared by 4 bases and J by 1 base, with 7 bases of the junction left unmatched. From germline, CDR1 is ENHRY and CDR2 SYGVKD. The CDR3 has 17 residues. The CDR3, as DNA: TGTGCCATCAGTGGCGGGGGGGGAAGGTTGAACACCGGGGAGCTGTTTTTT. It codes for CAISGGGGRLNTGELFF.

The chain uses TRBV23-1 and TRBJ1-6; D possibly corresponds to TRBD1 (6 bases). TRBV23-1 is annotated as an ORF whose role is uncertain. Trimming cost V 7 bases and J 9 bases, with 16 bases left between them. The CDR3 loop spans 14 amino acids. CDR3: CASNTGFGASPLHF. The CDR3 DNA reads as TGCGCCAGCAACACAGGGTTTGGAGCTTCACCCCTCCACTTT.

Only one count was recorded for this clone. The chain joins TRBV5-1 to TRBJ2-7; tentative D call: TRBD1 (6 bases). Trimming shortened V by 0 bases and J by 4 bases, and 8 bases separated the two germline ends. This CDR3 contains 13 residues. Looked up from germline, CDR1 is SGHRS and CDR2 is YFSETQ. The DNA of the CDR3 is TGCGCCAGCAGCTTGGTCAGGGGATACGAGCAGTACTTC. This gives the protein CASSLVRGYEQYF.

The V gene is TRBV6-5, the J gene TRBJ2-1; D uncertain. The CDR3 is made up of 16 amino acids. Germline lookup yields CDR1 MNHEY and CDR2 SVGAGI. Between the trimmed V and J ends, which lost 0 bases and 2 bases, there was a span of 11 bases. CDR3 in DNA: TGTGCCAGCAGTTACTCCCCCCTTGGGCCCTACAATGAGCAGTTCTTC. Protein sequence: CASSYSPLGPYNEQFF.

V gene TRBV10-3 combines with J gene TRBJ2-7; TRBD1 might be the D (5 bases). This CDR3 has 16 residues. From germline, CDR1 is ENHRY and CDR2 SYGVKD. The V and J ends lost 10 bases and 2 bases respectively, with 24 bases between them. The CDR3 coding sequence is TGTGCCACCCATAACCAACCGACAGACAGAGCCTACGAGCAGTACGTC. It encodes CATHNQPTDRAYEQYV.

CDR3 coding DNA: TGTGCCAGCAGTGACAGATTAAACAGCAATCAGCCCCAGCATTTT. Residues: CASSDRLNSNQPQHF. V and J are TRBV2 and TRBJ1-5, with D hard to call. Germline V gene lookup returns CDR1 SNHLY and CDR2 FYNNEI. Trimming pared 3 bases from V and 1 base from J, leaving 10 bases between. The CDR3 loop spans 15 amino acids.

A few counts support this clone. V and J are TRBV4-2 and TRBJ2-7; TRBD2 matches at 10 bases. CDR1 is LGHNA and CDR2 is YNFKEQ in the germline V gene. V shed 3 bases, J shed 4 bases, and the junction held 6 bases outside the gene matches. The CDR3 loop spans 15 amino acids. Here the CDR3 reads CASSQTSGPFYEQYF. DNA for the CDR3: TGTGCCAGCAGCCAGACTAGCGGGCCATTTTACGAGCAGTACTTC.

This clone was counted ten times or more. Other DNA sequences in this sample translate to the same CDR3. The chain uses TRBV6-4 and TRBJ1-1, with TRBD1 identical over 7 bases. The CDR3 has 13 residues. V was clipped by 6 bases and J by 1 base; unmatched bases: 2. The V gene's germline CDR1 is MRHNA and CDR2 SNTAGT. The CDR3 DNA reads as TGTGCCAGCAGCTGGGACAGGAACACTGAAGCTTTCTTT. This translates into CASSWDRNTEAFF.

This sequence joins TRBV29-1 and TRBJ2-2; 7 nucleotides align to TRBD1. Unmatched junction bases numbered 7, after V lost 7 bases and J lost 8 bases. Per germline, CDR1 SQVTM and CDR2 ANQGSEA. This CDR3 contains 12 residues. The CDR3 sequence is CSAAQGRGELFF. Written as DNA, the CDR3 is TGCAGCGCCGCACAGGGGAGAGGGGAGCTGTTTTTT.

This clone was observed a single time. V gene TRBV7-3 combines with J gene TRBJ2-5; D remains ambiguous. This CDR3 contains 13 residues. Trimming took 6 bases from V and 3 from J, leaving 11 bases between them. Germline lookup yields CDR1 SGHTA and CDR2 FQGTGA. The CDR3 DNA is TGTGCCAGCAGTCGCTCTGCTAAAGAGACCCAGTACTTC. Protein: CASSRSAKETQYF.

The chain links TRBV13 to TRBJ1-4; D unresolved. The germline V gene encodes CDR1 PRHDT and CDR2 FYEKMQ (reference sequence). V was trimmed by 4 bases and J by 10 bases, leaving 13 bases between them. CDR3 length: 13 residues. CDR3 amino acids: CASSYRGLGKLFF. The CDR3 DNA follows: TGTGCCAGCAGCTACCGCGGCCTCGGAAAACTGTTTTTT.

The CDR3 region is CASSPPNSGNTIYF. In nucleotides, the CDR3 is TGTGCCAGCAGTCCCCCCAACTCTGGAAACACCATATATTTT. The chain carries TRBV27 and TRBJ1-3; D is undetermined. Germline loops: CDR1 MNHEY, CDR2 SMNVEV (reference sequence). CDR3 size: 14 residues. V dropped 5 bases and J dropped 0 bases, with 8 bases sitting between them.